This T cell receptor beta chain was profiled in a study of blood T cell repertoires in COVID-19. Study-level information: The United States, Italy and Spain supplied acute and convalescent COVID-19 samples. PBMCs, B-cell-depleted T cells, or T cells provided the cDNA or gDNA that made up the material.

The participants were between roughly 18 and 100 years old and came from some 23 US areas. Participants had their cohort set by participant-reported clinical history. CDR1 and CDR2 (germline): MNHEY, SVGAGI. This CDR3 has 13 amino acids. Trimming shortened V by 2 bases and J by 3 bases, and 8 bases separated the two germline ends. Assay used: immunoSEQ multiplex PCR; TCRdb lists only in-frame clones, some missing. The data contain 170,000 or so clones, 88% of them singletons. The genes are TRBV6-5 and TRBJ2-7; D may be TRBD1 (6 bases). The source is a woman younger than 30 who had recovered from COVID-19. The sample was PBMCs or T cells enriched from blood (not recorded which). In nucleotides, the CDR3 is TGTGCCAGCAGTTACGGGACACTCTACGAGCAGTACTTC. It encodes CASSYGTLYEQYF.